The 32 T cell receptor beta chains given below trace back to one sample, sequenced in a study of cytomegalovirus exposure and HLA in healthy donors. The primer mix had 60 Vbeta and 13 Jbeta primers. Sequenced by immunoSEQ multiplex PCR; TCRdb stores in-frame clones only, minus some. Recorded for this sample: about 58,000 clones. Input material: PBMCs. These receptors originate from a young woman in good health and CMV-seronegative.

This rearrangement joins TRBV5-1 to TRBJ2-1; D call uncertain. This CDR3 is built from 15 residues. Trimming shortened V by 0 bases and J by 5 bases, and 12 bases separated the two germline ends. CDR1 and CDR2 from the germline V gene are SGHRS and YFSETQ. The CDR3 DNA is TGCGCCAGCAGCTTGGTGTCCGGTTCCGACAATGAGCAGTTCTTC. Protein sequence: CASSLVSGSDNEQFF.

The V call is TRBV6-1, the J call TRBJ1-1; possibly TRBD1 for D (5 bases). The germline V gene encodes CDR1 MNHNS and CDR2 SASEGT. V was shortened by 2 bases and J by 4 bases, with 8 bases between the two germline ends. This CDR3 is 13 amino acids long. Here the CDR3 reads CASSEWGGTEAFF. The CDR3 DNA reads as TGTGCCAGCAGTGAATGGGGGGGCACTGAAGCTTTCTTT.

The V call is TRBV28, the J call TRBJ1-2; weak D call: TRBD1 (5 bases). Germline V gene lookup returns CDR1 MDHEN and CDR2 SYDVKM. CDR3 length: 15 amino acids. V lost 1 base, J lost 7 bases, and 16 bases lay in between. Written as DNA, the CDR3 is TGTGCCAGCAGTTTATCTTATGGAGGGGTCGGTGGCTACACCTTC. It translates to CASSLSYGGVGGYTF.

This chain uses TRBV6-1 with TRBJ1-2; TRBD1 matches at 7 bases. V lost 6 bases, J lost 3 bases, and 4 bases stayed unmatched. The length of the CDR3 is 13 residues. Germline V gene sequence: CDR1 MNHNS, CDR2 SASEGT. The CDR3: CASRETGDYGYTF. The CDR3 DNA sequence: TGTGCCAGCAGGGAAACAGGGGACTATGGCTACACCTTC.

The rearrangement links TRBV5-4 to TRBJ1-1, with 7 nucleotides matching TRBD1. Looked up from germline, CDR1 is SGHNT and CDR2 is YYREEE (reference sequence). This CDR3 region has 15 residues. The trim removed 1 base at V and 2 bases at J, leaving 5 bases unmatched. The CDR3 coding sequence is TGTGCCAGCAGCTTGAACAGGGGATATAACACTGAAGCTTTCTTT. Encoded protein: CASSLNRGYNTEAFF.

The chain links TRBV5-1 to TRBJ2-1, with D tentatively TRBD2 (6 bases). The germline gives CDR1 SGHRS, CDR2 YFSETQ. This CDR3 has 14 residues. V lost 4 bases and J 6 bases, leaving 14 bases between the germline ends. CDR3 sequence: CASSPSPAGNEQFF. CDR3 bases: TGCGCCAGCAGCCCGAGTCCAGCGGGCAATGAGCAGTTCTTC.

The chain couples TRBV5-5 to TRBJ2-3; TRBD2 agrees at 11 bases. The V segment lost 4 bases and the J segment 6 bases; nucleotides outside the gene matches: 10. This CDR3 contains 16 residues. Germline V gene sequence: CDR1 SGHKS, CDR2 YYEKEE (reference sequence). The CDR3 loop reads CASSPALAGVADTQYF. Written as DNA, the CDR3 is TGTGCCAGCAGCCCGGCACTAGCGGGGGTCGCGGATACGCAGTATTTT.

V gene TRBV5-1 combines with J gene TRBJ2-5; no firm D call. This CDR3 is built from 16 residues. Between the trimmed V and J ends, which lost 3 bases and 0 bases, there was a span of 15 bases. Germline V lookup: CDR1 SGHRS, CDR2 YFSETQ. In nucleotides, the CDR3 is TGCGCCAGCAGCTCGAACTGGGCTCGGTACCAAGAGACCCAGTACTTC. Protein: CASSSNWARYQETQYF.

The chain links TRBV19 to TRBJ1-4; D unclear. The CDR3 extends over 17 amino acids. The V and J ends lost 3 bases and 3 bases respectively, with 17 bases between them. Germline-derived CDR1 and CDR2 are LNHDA and SQIVND (reference sequence). The CDR3 nucleotides read TGTGCCAGTAGTATCACCCATTCGGGATTCGCTAATGAAAAACTGTTTTTT. This codes for CASSITHSGFANEKLFF. Together with reference TRBV19 and TRBJ1-4, the CDR3 gives the full variable domain: DGGITQSPKYLFRKEGQNVTLSCEQNLNHDAMYWYRQDPGQGLRLIYYSQIVNDFQKGDIAEGYSVSREKKESFPLTVTSAQKNPTAFYLCASSITHSGFANEKLFFGSGTQLSVL.

The V gene is TRBV18, the J gene TRBJ1-1, with TRBD1 matching 7 bases. There are 14 residues in the CDR3. Germline V gene data show CDR1 as KGHSH and CDR2 as LQKENI. Trimming at V came to 3 bases and at J to 3 bases, leaving 4 bases not matched to a gene. CDR3 bases: TGTGCCAGCTCACCCAACAGGGGCGACACTGAAGCTTTCTTT. Residues: CASSPNRGDTEAFF.

The V call is TRBV29-1, the J call TRBJ2-3; D perhaps matches TRBD1 (5 bases). Germline V gene data show CDR1 as SQVTM and CDR2 as ANQGSEA. The CDR3 runs 13 residues. The V end lost 6 bases, the J end lost 0 bases, and 10 bases lay between the germline ends. DNA for the CDR3: TGCAGCGTCGAGACAGTGAGCACAGATACGCAGTATTTT. Its protein is CSVETVSTDTQYF.

The chain joins TRBV28 to TRBJ2-7; the D gene is possibly TRBD1 (6 bases). The CDR3 spans 14 residues. The germline V gene has CDR1 MDHEN and CDR2 SYDVKM. Trimming shortened V by 1 base and J by 3 bases, and 10 bases separated the two germline ends. DNA for the CDR3: TGTGCCAGCAGTTTATTCGGGACACTCTACGAGCAGTACTTC. Translating gives CASSLFGTLYEQYF. The full variable domain, completed using reference TRBV28 and TRBJ2-7, is DVKVTQSSRYLVKRTGEKVFLECVQDMDHENMFWYRQDPGLGLRLIYFSYDVKMKEKGDIPEGYSVSREKKERFSLILESASTNQTSMYLCASSLFGTLYEQYFGPGTRLTVT.

CDR3 sequence: CASSEYGGRLDYGYTF. For the CDR3, the DNA is TGTGCCAGCAGTGAGTATGGAGGGAGATTGGACTATGGCTACACCTTC. V usage is TRBV2 and J usage is TRBJ1-2; D is undetermined. Trimming removed 3 bases at V and 3 bases at J, with 17 bases between. CDR1 is SNHLY and CDR2 is FYNNEI in the germline V gene. This CDR3 contains 16 residues.

This chain joins TRBV7-6 and TRBJ2-6; TRBD1 aligns across 11 bases. CDR1 and CDR2 from the germline V gene are SGHVS and FNYEAQ. This CDR3 is built from 19 residues. V was pared by 5 bases and J by 2 bases, with 11 bases of the junction left unmatched. The CDR3 DNA sequence: TGTGCCAGCAGCCGCTCCCCGGGACAGGGGGTAGCTGGGGCCAACGTCCTGACTTTC. Protein: CASSRSPGQGVAGANVLTF.

The chain links TRBV7-9 to TRBJ1-5; D gene uncertain. Trimming cost V 5 bases and J 1 base, with 12 bases left between them. The CDR3 length is 15 residues. CDR1 is SEHNR and CDR2 is FQNEAQ in the germline V gene (reference sequence). Written as DNA, the CDR3 is TGTGCCAGCAGCACAATCGGCGGGAGCAATCAGCCCCAGCATTTT. This codes for CASSTIGGSNQPQHF.

V and J are TRBV14 and TRBJ1-1, with no clear D. Germline V lookup: CDR1 SGHDN, CDR2 FVKESK. Trimming shortened V by 10 bases and J by 7 bases, and 7 bases separated the two germline ends. CDR3 length: 9 amino acids. The CDR3 spells CAIRDEAFF. Written as DNA, the CDR3 is TGTGCCATCCGAGATGAAGCTTTCTTT.

This chain joins TRBV4-1 and TRBJ1-5; 8 bases are a match to TRBD1. This CDR3 contains 14 residues. The J segment lost 7 bases and the V segment lost 7 bases, leaving 9 bases of the junction unmatched. Germline CDR1 MGHRA, CDR2 YSYEKL. CDR3 residues: CASTTRQGTQPQHF. The CDR3 DNA reads TGCGCCAGCACCACTCGACAGGGGACCCAGCCCCAGCATTTT.

The chain links TRBV5-6 to TRBJ2-7; 7 bases align to TRBD1. V was clipped by 2 bases and J by 2 bases; unmatched bases: 7. CDR3 size: 15 residues. From germline, CDR1 is SGHDT and CDR2 YYEEEE. The CDR3 sequence: CASSFRQGRTYEQYF. DNA for the CDR3: TGTGCCAGCAGCTTTAGACAGGGAAGAACCTACGAGCAGTACTTC. Complete variable domain (other parts from reference TRBV5-6 and TRBJ2-7): DAGVTQSPTHLIKTRGQQVTLRCSPKSGHDTVSWYQQALGQGPQFIFQYYEEEERQRGNFPDRFSGHQFPNYSSELNVNALLLGDSALYLCASSFRQGRTYEQYFGPGTRLTVT.

The V gene is TRBV4-1, the J gene TRBJ2-3; 12 bases agree with TRBD2. The CDR3 consists of 19 residues. CDR1 and CDR2 (germline): MGHRA, YSYEKL. The junction had 13 bases not matched to a gene; V was cut back by 1 base and J by 5 bases. CDR3: CASSQAGSPSGRAGDTQYF. The CDR3 bases are TGCGCCAGCAGCCAAGCTGGAAGTCCTAGCGGGAGGGCGGGAGATACGCAGTATTTT.

The rearrangement links TRBV4-2 to TRBJ2-5, with 7 bases aligning to TRBD2. The CDR3 length is 18 residues. Germline V CDR1 and CDR2: LGHNA, YNFKEQ. V trimming: 3 bases; J trimming: 7 bases; junction bases outside the gene matches: 20. This CDR3 is CASSQADRSSGGQGTQYF. CDR3 in DNA: TGTGCCAGCAGCCAGGCTGATCGTTCTAGCGGAGGGCAGGGGACCCAGTACTTC.

The chain uses TRBV5-1 and TRBJ1-1; 8 nucleotides line up with TRBD1. The germline V gene has CDR1 SGHRS and CDR2 YFSETQ. The CDR3 contains 16 residues. V lost 0 bases to trimming and J lost 3 bases; unmatched junction nucleotides: 7. The CDR3 loop is CASSLEPGGVDTEAFF. The DNA for the CDR3 is TGCGCCAGCAGCTTGGAGCCAGGGGGCGTGGACACTGAAGCTTTCTTT.

Details on this clone: One end of the junction fails to match germline, which may point to a read error. The V and J genes are TRBV6-5 and TRBJ2-3, with 8 bases matching TRBD2. CDR3 size: 15 residues. Germline V gives CDR1 MNHEY, CDR2 SVGAGI. CDR3 amino acids: CASRFSGARTDKQYF. DNA of the CDR3: TGTGCCAGCAGATTTAGCGGGGCGCGCACAGATAAGCAGTATTTT.

The V gene is TRBV6-1, the J gene TRBJ2-7; D possibly corresponds to TRBD2 (5 bases). The V gene's germline CDR1 is MNHNS and CDR2 SASEGT. CDR3 size: 14 residues. Trimming took off 1 base at V and 2 bases at J, with 9 bases between the two ends. The CDR3 coding sequence is TGTGCCAGCAGTGAAGGGCCTAGCCCCTACGAGCAGTACTTC. As protein: CASSEGPSPYEQYF.

This rearrangement joins TRBV5-1 to TRBJ2-3; TRBD1 matches 10 bases. Unmatched junction bases numbered 6, after V lost 0 bases and J lost 2 bases. This CDR3 comprises 17 residues. Per the germline V gene, CDR1 is SGHRS and CDR2 is YFSETQ. This CDR3 reads CASSLGGQGPLTDTQYF. CDR3 DNA: TGCGCCAGCAGCTTGGGGGGACAGGGGCCCCTCACAGATACGCAGTATTTT.

V gene TRBV11-3 combines with J gene TRBJ2-7, with 8 bases aligning to TRBD2. Germline trimming cut 6 bases from V and 2 bases from J; bases unmatched to any gene: 6. There are 14 residues in the CDR3. Germline CDR1 reads SGHNT; CDR2 reads YENEEA. CDR3 loop: CASSVSGVTYEQYF. The CDR3 DNA sequence: TGTGCCAGCAGTGTTAGCGGGGTAACCTACGAGCAGTACTTC.

The rearrangement links TRBV2 to TRBJ1-5; TRBD1 matches at 9 bases. This CDR3 contains 13 residues. With V trimmed by 10 bases and J by 9 bases, 10 bases remained unmatched. Germline V gives CDR1 SNHLY, CDR2 FYNNEI. This CDR3 reads CAIGADRGGPQHF. CDR3 nucleotides: TGTGCCATCGGAGCGGACAGGGGTGGGCCCCAGCATTTT.

This chain uses TRBV5-1 with TRBJ2-5; D perhaps matches TRBD1 (5 bases). The CDR3 contains 14 residues. In germline, CDR1 is SGHRS, CDR2 YFSETQ. V lost 4 bases and J 5 bases, leaving 15 bases between the germline ends. The DNA of the CDR3 is TGCGCCAGCAGCACAACCAGGGTCGGGGAGACCCAGTACTTC. It codes for CASSTTRVGETQYF. Together with reference TRBV5-1 and TRBJ2-5, the CDR3 gives the full variable domain: KAGVTQTPRYLIKTRGQQVTLSCSPISGHRSVSWYQQTPGQGLQFLFEYFSETQRNKGNFPGRFSGRQFSNSRSEMNVSTLELGDSALYLCASSTTRVGETQYFGPGTRLLVL.

CDR3 residues: CASSVWDTVNTEAFF. The CDR3 DNA sequence: TGTGCCAGCAGTGTTTGGGACACAGTGAACACTGAAGCTTTCTTT. The chain uses TRBV6-1 and TRBJ1-1, with D perhaps TRBD1 (6 bases). Trimming pared 4 bases from V and 0 bases from J, leaving 12 bases between. From germline, CDR1 is MNHNS and CDR2 SASEGT. The CDR3 runs to 15 residues.

V gene TRBV5-1 combines with J gene TRBJ2-5; 8 bases line up with TRBD1. V lost 1 base and J lost 4; bases outside the gene matches: 3. Germline lookup yields CDR1 SGHRS and CDR2 YFSETQ. The length of the CDR3 is 14 residues. The CDR3 DNA follows: TGCGCCAGCAGCTTGCAGGGGGCGCGAGAGACCCAGTACTTC. This codes for CASSLQGARETQYF. The complete variable domain, with remaining parts taken from reference TRBV5-1 and TRBJ2-5, reads KAGVTQTPRYLIKTRGQQVTLSCSPISGHRSVSWYQQTPGQGLQFLFEYFSETQRNKGNFPGRFSGRQFSNSRSEMNVSTLELGDSALYLCASSLQGARETQYFGPGTRLLVL.

The V call is TRBV11-3, the J call TRBJ1-4; a possible D gene is TRBD1 (6 bases). The germline V and J ends were trimmed by 1 base and 5 bases, with 14 bases remaining between them. Germline values: CDR1 SGHNT, CDR2 YENEEA. The CDR3 consists of 16 residues. CDR3 DNA: TGTGCCAGCAGCTTAGCAAGGCAACAGGGCAATGAAAAACTGTTTTTT. Its translation is CASSLARQQGNEKLFF.

The chain couples TRBV11-3 to TRBJ2-2; the D is unclear. This CDR3 is 16 amino acids long. CDR1 and CDR2 (germline): SGHNT, YENEEA. Trimming pared 1 base from V and 0 bases from J, leaving 9 bases between. CDR3 loop: CASSLVIAANTGELFF. The CDR3 DNA follows: TGTGCCAGCAGCTTAGTAATTGCGGCGAACACCGGGGAGCTGTTTTTT.

The chain has TRBV12-5 and TRBJ2-7; 10 bases map to TRBD1. Germline loops: CDR1 LGHNT, CDR2 FRNRAP. The V and J ends lost 4 bases and 5 bases, in that order; junction bases with no gene match: 8. The CDR3 consists of 15 residues. The CDR3 DNA reads TGTGCTAGTGGTTCCACCGGACAGGGGGTTGACGAGCAGTACTTC. Its protein is CASGSTGQGVDEQYF.